The 16 T cell receptor beta chains reported below all come from one sample, sequenced in a study of T-cell reconstitution after alpha-beta-depleted transplantation in children. For TCRbeta, the library was prepared with unique molecular identifiers. TCRdb re-analysed the PCR reads in MiXCR, keeping a single row per CDR3 protein. The sample has about 580,000 distinct CDR3 sequences, under 25% seen once. The input for sequencing was PBMCs, mostly from graft donor cells, taken 360 days after TCRalphabeta/CD19-depleted stem cell transplant. The receptors derive from a boy in the first two years of life who had a stem cell transplant for acute myeloid leukemia, so the T cells may come from the graft donor.

This clonotype occurred many times. V and J are TRBV29-1 and TRBJ2-3, with 7 bases aligning to TRBD2. CDR1 and CDR2 from the germline V gene are SQVTM and ANQGSEA. The CDR3 runs to 14 residues. Germline trimming cut 3 bases from V and 4 bases from J; bases unmatched to any gene: 7. The CDR3, as DNA: TGCAGCGTTGATAGGGGTGGGGGGGCAGATACGCAGTATTTT. Amino acid sequence: CSVDRGGGADTQYF.

V usage is TRBV15 and J usage is TRBJ2-2; 8 bases are shared with TRBD1. V shed 0 bases and J 4 bases; nucleotides not matched to a gene: 7. This CDR3 is built from 17 residues. Germline-derived CDR1 and CDR2 are LNHNV and YYDKDF (reference sequence). The CDR3 DNA is TGTGCCACCAGCAGAGATCCAGGGGGCCGTGGCACCGGGGAGCTGTTTTTT. Its protein product is CATSRDPGGRGTGELFF.

This clonotype has at least ten counts. This chain connects TRBV20-1 to TRBJ2-5; D is unclear. Germline CDR1 and CDR2: DFQATT and SNEGSKA (reference sequence). The CDR3 loop spans 15 amino acids. Between the trimmed V and J ends, which lost 0 bases and 2 bases, there was a span of 13 bases. CDR3: CSARDWIPKQETQYF. The CDR3 nucleotides are TGCAGTGCTAGAGATTGGATACCTAAACAAGAGACCCAGTACTTC.

There are a few counts of this clonotype. The V call is TRBV20-1, the J call TRBJ2-3; perhaps TRBD2 as D (6 bases). Germline CDR1 is DFQATT and CDR2 is SNEGSKA (reference sequence). Trimming pared 6 bases from V and 2 bases from J, leaving 18 bases between. This CDR3 spans 15 amino acids. The CDR3 DNA sequence: TGCAGTGCGGGGGATTGGGGGGTCCCCACAGATACGCAGTATTTT. Encoded protein: CSAGDWGVPTDTQYF.

This clonotype appeared a few times. J is TRBJ2-7 and V is TRBV6-5; tentatively, D is TRBD2 (6 bases). V was pared by 4 bases and J by 0 bases, with 13 bases between. The CDR3 consists of 15 residues. The germline gives CDR1 MNHEY, CDR2 SVGAGI. The CDR3 DNA follows: TGTGCCAGCAGTTCAGGCGGGGCTGGCTCCTACGAGCAGTACGTC. It specifies CASSSGGAGSYEQYV.

The table lists this clonotype with many counts. This rearrangement joins TRBV14 to TRBJ1-3; D not certain. The germline CDR1 and CDR2 sequences are SGHDN and FVKESK. V lost 0 bases to trimming and J lost 0 bases, with 9 bases between them. The CDR3 runs 16 residues. In DNA, the CDR3 is TGTGCCAGCAGCCAAGAATGGAGGAGCTCTGGAAACACCATATATTTT. Its protein is CASSQEWRSSGNTIYF.

This CDR3 reads CSARGGQGVAEAFF. The CDR3 nucleotides are TGCAGTGCTAGAGGCGGGCAGGGCGTCGCTGAAGCTTTCTTT. This chain joins TRBV20-1 and TRBJ1-1, with D possibly matching TRBD1 (5 bases). The CDR3 contains 14 residues. The germline CDR1 and CDR2 sequences are DFQATT and SNEGSKA (reference sequence). Trimming cost V 1 base and J 6 bases, with 15 bases left between them.

This clonotype was seen a handful of times. The chain combines TRBV5-6 with TRBJ2-4; a weak D match, TRBD1 (6 bases). V lost 1 base to trimming and J lost 0 bases, with 14 bases between them. This CDR3 spans 17 amino acids. CDR1 and CDR2 from the germline V gene are SGHDT and YYEEEE. The CDR3, as DNA: TGTGCCAGCAGCTTGTTATGGGACACCAGAGCCAAAAACATTCAGTACTTC. It encodes CASSLLWDTRAKNIQYF.

This clonotype was detected only a few times. This chain connects TRBV6-1 to TRBJ2-5, with TRBD2 matching over 11 bases. Unmatched junction bases numbered 15, after V lost 7 bases and J lost 2 bases. This CDR3 comprises 18 residues. Germline V gene sequence: CDR1 MNHNS, CDR2 SASEGT. CDR3 loop: CASIGVASGGLGQETQYF. The DNA of the CDR3 is TGTGCCAGCATCGGCGTGGCTAGCGGGGGGCTCGGACAAGAGACCCAGTACTTC.

V is TRBV7-2 and J is TRBJ2-7, with TRBD1 as a possible D gene (6 bases). V was cut by 4 bases and J by 5 bases, with 18 bases left in between. This CDR3 region has 15 residues. Germline V gives CDR1 SGHTA, CDR2 FQGNSA. The CDR3 DNA reads as TGTGCCAGCAGCTCAGGGCTGAGGGACAATGACGAGCAGTACTTC. This codes for CASSSGLRDNDEQYF.

This clonotype has at least ten counts. This chain uses TRBV29-1 with TRBJ2-3; the match to TRBD2 covers 7 bases. The CDR3 length is 15 residues. Per the germline V gene, CDR1 is SQVTM and CDR2 is ANQGSEA. Germline trimming cut 1 base from V and 1 base from J; bases unmatched to any gene: 5. The CDR3 protein is CSVEGWAGGTDTQYF. The CDR3 region has the DNA TGCAGCGTTGAAGGGTGGGCGGGGGGCACAGATACGCAGTATTTT.

The table lists this clonotype with a few counts. This chain connects TRBV6-5 to TRBJ2-2, with D perhaps being TRBD1 or TRBD2 (5 bases each). Trimming took 2 bases from V and 10 from J, leaving 14 bases between them. This CDR3 has 14 residues. Germline CDR1 and CDR2: MNHEY and SVGAGI. The CDR3 DNA reads as TGTGCCAGCAGTTACGGGACCGCACCGAAGGAGCTGTTTTTT. It specifies CASSYGTAPKELFF.

The chain has TRBV15 and TRBJ2-3, with a possible D match to TRBD1 (8 bases). Trimming removed 5 bases from V and 3 bases from J, with 18 bases in between. This CDR3 has 16 residues. Germline CDR1 reads LNHNV; CDR2 reads YYDKDF (reference sequence). The CDR3 sequence is CATSFPQGGGTDTQYF. The DNA for the CDR3 is TGTGCCACCAGCTTCCCACAGGGGGGGGGAACAGATACGCAGTATTTT.

This clonotype came up once. The rearrangement links TRBV7-2 to TRBJ2-1; D is perhaps TRBD1 (6 bases). The CDR3 runs to 16 residues. The ends were cut back, 5 bases at V and 2 bases at J, with 16 bases in the middle. Germline V CDR1 and CDR2: SGHTA, FQGNSA. The CDR3 is CASSTSEQGPYNEQFF. The CDR3 nucleotides are TGTGCCAGCAGCACCTCGGAACAGGGCCCCTACAATGAGCAGTTCTTC. The full variable domain, in which reference TRBV7-2 and TRBJ2-1 provide the parts outside the CDR3, is GAGVSQSPSNKVTEKGKDVELRCDPISGHTALYWYRQSLGQGLEFLIYFQGNSAPDKSGLPSDRFSAERTGGSVSTLTIQRTQQEDSAVYLCASSTSEQGPYNEQFFGPGTRLTVL.

This chain links TRBV29-1 with TRBJ1-1; D unclear. The CDR3 extends over 13 amino acids. The germline V gene encodes CDR1 SQVTM and CDR2 ANQGSEA. V dropped 2 bases and J dropped 0 bases, with 7 bases sitting between them. CDR3 in DNA: TGCAGCGTTGAATACAGTCTGAACACTGAAGCTTTCTTT. It specifies CSVEYSLNTEAFF.

This clonotype was seen only once. The chain couples TRBV4-1 to TRBJ2-7; no reliable D call. Between the trimmed V and J ends, which lost 0 bases and 2 bases, there was a span of 11 bases. The CDR3 is 15 residues long. The germline V gene has CDR1 MGHRA and CDR2 YSYEKL. The CDR3 sequence is CASSQDWAGAYEQYV. CDR3 in DNA: TGCGCCAGCAGCCAAGATTGGGCAGGTGCCTACGAGCAGTACGTC.